This T cell receptor (beta chain) came from a study of blood T cell repertoires in COVID-19. Study information: T cells, B-cell-depleted T cells, or PBMCs supplied cDNA or gDNA.

In the authors' workflow: From reference gene primer amplification, estimates of nucleated cell counts were derived. This table comes from immunoSEQ multiplex PCR, and its TCRdb copy is limited to in-frame clones, with some not included. V, J and clone size derive from that table, while D and trimming were established from the DNA sequence. The sample holds about 150,000 clones, around nine tenths seen once. Between the trimmed V and J ends, which lost 4 bases and 6 bases, there was a span of 16 bases. The CDR3 sequence is 15 residues long. Germline lookup yields CDR1 SGHAT and CDR2 FQNNGV. Sequenced sample: peripheral blood. The clonotype originates from a man in his fifties or sixties with active or convalescent COVID-19. The rearrangement links TRBV11-2 to TRBJ2-4; perhaps TRBD1 as D (5 bases). CDR3 residues: CASSSSRAGLNIQYF. The CDR3 bases are TGTGCCAGCAGCTCCAGTCGGGCAGGGCTAAACATTCAGTACTTC.